The rows below give T cell receptor beta chains drawn from one sample of a study of Graves' ophthalmopathy and Graves' hyperthyroidism. MiXCR, run by TCRdb on the multiplex PCR reads, gives a single entry per CDR3 protein. The data show about 1.1 million distinct CDR3 sequences, roughly 35% seen once. The material sequenced was peripheral blood or thyroid tissue (not recorded which). The receptors stem from an adult man with Graves' hyperthyroidism. Each CDR3 is given with its conserved first and last residue. A D gene is named only where the DNA matches it firmly. Clone size is not always given. Where it is, it says once, few, many or a class for expanded clones.

abundance | d_gene | j_gene | v_gene | CDR3aa | CDR3nt
few | - | TRBJ1-5 | TRBV6-2/TRBV6-3 | CASNLVIGPMVQPQHF | TGTGCCAGCAACCTGGTGATAGGTCCGATGGTTCAGCCCCAGCATTTT
few | - | TRBJ2-7 | TRBV6-4 | CARAPSSAGLSYEQYF | TGTGCCAGGGCTCCCTCTTCGGCAGGGCTTTCCTACGAGCAGTACTTC
- | TRBD2 | TRBJ2-7 | TRBV7-3 | CASSFGTSGGFVF | TGTGCCAGCAGCTTTGGGACTAGCGGGGGCTTTGTCTTC
many | - | TRBJ2-5 | TRBV9 | CASSVGTAAVLETQYF | TGTGCCAGCAGCGTAGGTACAGCGGCTGTCCTTGAGACCCAGTACTTC
many | - | TRBJ2-2 | TRBV24-1 | CATRQGRIPGELFF | TGTGCCACCCGGCAGGGCCGTATTCCCGGGGAGCTGTTTTTT
- | - | TRBJ2-7 | TRBV7-9 | CASSFNPSTVSSYEQYF | TGTGCCAGCAGCTTTAATCCGTCGACAGTGAGCTCCTACGAGCAGTACTTC
- | TRBD1 | TRBJ1-2 | TRBV7-2 | CASSQGTGAGYAF | TGTGCCAGCAGCCAAGGGACAGGAGCTGGCTACGCCTTC
- | TRBD1 | TRBJ1-1 | TRBV10-3 | CAIGGQSNTEAFF | TGTGCCATCGGGGGACAGTCGAACACTGAAGCTTTCTTT
- | - | TRBJ1-2 | TRBV2 | CASSSLTENLNYGYTF | TGTGCCAGCAGTTCACTTACAGAAAACCTTAACTATGGCTACACCTTC
- | TRBD2 | TRBJ2-2 | TRBV5-1 | CASSSTSGSFTGELFF | TGCGCCAGTAGCTCGACTAGCGGGAGCTTCACCGGGGAGCTGTTTTTT